Listed below are T cell receptor beta chains from one sample, sequenced in a study of blood T cell repertoires in COVID-19. Method: immunoSEQ multiplex PCR; TCRdb's copy keeps in-frame clones and lacks some. The table has some 64,000 clones, 70% to 85% seen once. Material for sequencing was peripheral blood. These receptor sequences come from a woman of 80 years or more with active or convalescent COVID-19. Each CDR3 is given with its conserved first and last residue. A D gene is named only where the DNA matches it firmly. Size is stated for part of the rows, as once, few or many counts, or as a class when the clone is expanded.

V	J	size	D	DNA	CDR3
TRBV7-2	TRBJ2-5	.	TRBD2	TGTGCCAGCAGCCCCCCGGGACTAGAAGAGACCCAGTACTTC	CASSPPGLEETQYF
TRBV28	TRBJ1-6	.	TRBD1	TGTGCCAGCAGTTCACTACAGGGGACGATTGATTCACCCCTCCACTTT	CASSSLQGTIDSPLHF
TRBV9	TRBJ2-5	.	.	TGTGCCAGCAGCTCCCCCCTGGGTGGGGGGATGGAGACCCAGTACTTC	CASSSPLGGGMETQYF
TRBV18	TRBJ1-2	few	TRBD1	TGTGCCAGCTCACCGAGATCCACAGGGACAGTTGCCAACTATGGCTACACCTTC	CASSPRSTGTVANYGYTF
TRBV6-2/TRBV6-3	TRBJ2-7	few	.	TGTGCCAGCAGTTACAACGGCAGGTCGTACGAGCAGTACTTC	CASSYNGRSYEQYF
TRBV4-1	TRBJ1-2	.	.	TGCGCCAGCAGCCAGTCCCCCGGGGGAGGGCTGGGCTACACCTTC	CASSQSPGGGLGYTF
TRBV27	TRBJ2-7	.	TRBD1	TGTGCCAGCAGTTTAAGGGACAGTAGCTCCTACGAGCAGTACTTC	CASSLRDSSSYEQYF
TRBV4-1	TRBJ2-7	.	TRBD1	TGCGCCAGCAGACAGCAACAGGGGGTCTACGAGCAGTACTTC	CASRQQQGVYEQYF
TRBV2	TRBJ1-1	.	.	TGTGCCAGCAATACGTTGCCCGTAACGGGGACTGAAGCTTTCTTT	CASNTLPVTGTEAFF
TRBV6-5	TRBJ1-1	.	.	TGTGCAACCAGGGCAGGAGCTGAAGCTTTCTTT	CATRAGAEAFF
TRBV5-6	TRBJ2-7	once	TRBD2	TGTGCCAGCAGCTCTTACTGGACTAGCGGGGGGGCTATTACCAACGAGCAGTACTTC	CASSSYWTSGGAITNEQYF
TRBV6-6	TRBJ1-5	.	TRBD1	TGTGCCACACAGGGGCATGGCAATCAGCCCCAGCATTTT	CATQGHGNQPQHF
TRBV7-9	TRBJ2-1	.	TRBD1	TGTGCCGGCAGGGGGACAGGGGGTTCCTACAATGAGCAGTTCTTC	CAGRGTGGSYNEQFF
TRBV18	TRBJ1-3	.	TRBD1	TGTGCCAGCTCACCAGACAGGGTGGCGAACACCATATATTTT	CASSPDRVANTIYF
TRBV5-1	TRBJ1-3	.	TRBD1	TGCGCCAGCAGCTTGGGGACAGGGGGCATAGGAAACACCATATATTTT	CASSLGTGGIGNTIYF
TRBV7-3	TRBJ1-6	.	.	TGTGCCAGCAGCGAAAGGGGGTATTCACCCCTCCACTTT	CASSERGYSPLHF
TRBV10-3	TRBJ2-2	few	TRBD2	TGTGCCATCAGTGACTCTTACTCCGGGGGGACCGGGGAGCTGTTTTTT	CAISDSYSGGTGELFF
TRBV4-2	TRBJ1-1	.	TRBD1	TGTGCCAGCAGCCAGAGGGGGACAGGGGGGATTGTTAGAACTGAAGCTTTCTTT	CASSQRGTGGIVRTEAFF
TRBV5-5	TRBJ2-3	.	.	TGTGCCAGCAGCTTGGATCCGGGGGCAGATACGCAGTATTTT	CASSLDPGADTQYF
TRBV30	TRBJ1-1	.	TRBD1	TGTGCCTGGAGAACCTCGGACAGGGGGACTGGGGCTTTCTTT	CAWRTSDRGTGAFF
TRBV5-6	TRBJ1-4	.	.	TGTGCCAGCAGCTCCCCCTTTGGGAGTGACGGCGAAAAACTGTTTTTT	CASSSPFGSDGEKLFF
TRBV3-1/TRBV3-2	TRBJ2-5	.	TRBD2	TGTGCCAGCAGCCAAGATGGGACTAGCGGGCAAGAGACCCAGTACTTC	CASSQDGTSGQETQYF
TRBV19	TRBJ1-2	few	TRBD1	TGTGCCAGTAGTTTTCCGATGGGACAGCCCTATGGCTACACCTTC	CASSFPMGQPYGYTF
TRBV14	TRBJ2-7	.	TRBD1	TGTGCCAGCAGCCAAGAGACAGGGGGTGGCTACGAGCAGTACTTC	CASSQETGGGYEQYF
TRBV7-9	TRBJ1-1	.	.	TGTGCCAGCAGCCGGGTTCGGGCTGAAGCTTTCTTT	CASSRVRAEAFF
TRBV27	TRBJ1-2	few	.	TGTGCCAGCAGTCTCCAGAGACAGACGGCTAACTATGGCTACACCTTC	CASSLQRQTANYGYTF
TRBV2	TRBJ2-3	.	TRBD2	TGTGCCAGCAGTGATAATGAAGGGAGCGGGACCACAGATACGCAGTATTTT	CASSDNEGSGTTDTQYF
TRBV7-3	TRBJ1-3	.	.	TGTGCCAGCAGCTTATCGGGGGGTTATGGAAACACCATATATTTT	CASSLSGGYGNTIYF
TRBV9	TRBJ2-3	.	.	TGTGCCAGCAGCGTTTCCCTCGGGATAGGCACAGATACGCAGTATTTT	CASSVSLGIGTDTQYF
TRBV7-2	TRBJ2-5	.	TRBD2	TGTGCCAGCAGCCCTCCGGGGGGAGAGACCCAGTACTTC	CASSPPGGETQYF
TRBV5-6	TRBJ1-3	.	.	TGTGCCAGCAGCTTGGAAGAATTCACCGGCACCATATATTTT	CASSLEEFTGTIYF
TRBV7-9	TRBJ1-3	.	.	TGTGCCAGCAGCTTAGCCGTCTCTGGAAACACCATATATTTT	CASSLAVSGNTIYF
TRBV13	TRBJ1-1	once	.	TGTGCCAGCAGCTTACGGCAGGGGTCCACTGAAGCTTTCTTT	CASSLRQGSTEAFF
TRBV9	TRBJ1-2	.	TRBD1	TGTGCCAGCAGCGTAAGAGACAGGGTCCTCCTTAACTATGGCTACACCTTC	CASSVRDRVLLNYGYTF
TRBV2	TRBJ2-7	.	TRBD1	TGTGCCAGCAGTGAATTCGAGGACAGGGGGCCTACCTCCTACGAGCAGTACTTC	CASSEFEDRGPTSYEQYF
TRBV15	TRBJ2-7	.	TRBD2	TGTGCCACCAGCAGCTTGACTAGCGGGGCCTACGAGCAGTACTTC	CATSSLTSGAYEQYF
TRBV2	TRBJ2-1	.	.	TGTGCCAGGGGGTCTCGCGGGGGCTCGAGCTCCTACAATGAGCAGTTCTTC	CARGSRGGSSSYNEQFF
TRBV2	TRBJ2-3	.	.	TGTGCCAGCAGCCCCTCTAGCTTAACGCAGTATTTT	CASSPSSLTQYF
TRBV2	TRBJ2-1	.	TRBD2	TGTGCCAGCAGTGGGGCTAGCGGGGGGGTATTGGATGAGCAGTTCTTC	CASSGASGGVLDEQFF
TRBV15	TRBJ2-5	.	.	TGTGCCACCAGCAGGGTACTCCGGCAACCCGGGGATACCCAGTACTTC	CATSRVLRQPGDTQYF
TRBV4-2	TRBJ1-4	once	.	TGTGCCAGCAGCCAAGATGGTCAGGATGGCACTAATGAAAAACTGTTTTTT	CASSQDGQDGTNEKLFF